This T cell receptor beta chain was obtained from a study of blood T cell repertoires in COVID-19. About the study: PBMCs, B-cell-depleted T cells, or T cells were the source of the cDNA or gDNA that made up the material.

Here immunoSEQ multiplex PCR was the method, and the copy in TCRdb shows in-frame clones only, minus some. The sample comprises 55,000 to 70,000 clones, roughly 90% of which are singletons, and around 6% rests with the top ten. This clone was seen only once. The V gene's germline CDR1 is SGHTA and CDR2 FQGNSA. The CDR3 loop spans 15 amino acids. Unmatched junction bases numbered 3, after V lost 1 base and J lost 6 bases. The sample consisted of peripheral blood. The sequence came from a human donor in a cohort sampled during active COVID-19. The J gene is TRBJ1-4, the V gene TRBV7-2, with 9 bases aligning to TRBD1. CDR3 protein: CASSLGGTGYEKLFF. For the CDR3, the DNA is TGTGCCAGCAGCTTAGGAGGGACAGGGTATGAAAAACTGTTTTTT.